A single sample gave rise to the 15 T cell receptor beta chains below, sequenced in a study of blood T cell repertoires in COVID-19. Method: immunoSEQ multiplex PCR; TCRdb's copy keeps in-frame clones and lacks some. The sample shows about 180,000 clones, about 82% of them seen only once. The sample comprised PBMCs or T cells enriched from blood (not recorded which). The receptor set was obtained from a woman aged 30 to 39 who had recovered from COVID-19.

The rearrangement uses TRBV12-3 or TRBV12-4 and TRBJ2-7; 7 bases match TRBD2. This CDR3 contains 12 residues. V was clipped by 8 bases and J by 5 bases; unmatched bases: 6. The CDR3 DNA sequence: TGTGCCAGCGGACTAGTGGGCCACGAGCAGTACTTC. This gives the protein CASGLVGHEQYF.

This clone was detected only a few times. V is TRBV11-2 and J is TRBJ2-5, with 10 bases that match TRBD2. The germline V gene has CDR1 SGHAT and CDR2 FQNNGV. The CDR3 has 14 amino acids. Trimming removed 8 bases from V and 1 base from J; junction bases left unmatched: 4. The CDR3 DNA reads as TGTGCCAGCGCACGACTAGCGGGCCAAGAGACCCAGTACTTC. Its translation is CASARLAGQETQYF. Full variable domain (rest looked up from reference TRBV11-2 and TRBJ2-5): EAGVAQSPRYKIIEKRQSVAFWCNPISGHATLYWYQQILGQGPKLLIQFQNNGVVDDSQLPKDRFSAERLKGVDSTLKIQPAKLEDSAVYLCASARLAGQETQYFGPGTRLLVL.

This sequence joins TRBV4-1 and TRBJ2-1, with TRBD1 identical over 10 bases. This CDR3 spans 17 amino acids. Looked up from germline, CDR1 is MGHRA and CDR2 is YSYEKL. With V trimmed by 4 bases and J by 3 bases, 9 bases remained unmatched. The CDR3 DNA reads as TGCGCCAGCAGCCCGGGACAGGGGTCGGTGATCTACAATGAGCAGTTCTTC. Protein: CASSPGQGSVIYNEQFF.

This clone was found a few times. The CDR3 here is CASSTAGGNTIYF. Here the CDR3 DNA reads TGTGCCAGTAGTACGGCAGGGGGAAACACCATATATTTT. J is TRBJ1-3 and V is TRBV19; D may be TRBD1 (5 bases). Germline values: CDR1 LNHDA, CDR2 SQIVND (reference sequence). V was shortened by 4 bases and J by 4 bases, with 8 bases between the two germline ends. The CDR3 consists of 13 residues.

The chain recombines TRBV2 with TRBJ1-4, with 7 bases fitting TRBD1. From germline, CDR1 is SNHLY and CDR2 FYNNEI. V lost 4 bases to trimming and J lost 3 bases; unmatched junction nucleotides: 5. The CDR3 sequence is 15 residues long. CDR3 residues: CASSVGQAPNEKLFF. CDR3 nucleotide sequence: TGTGCCAGCAGTGTAGGACAGGCGCCTAATGAAAAACTGTTTTTT.

This clone was counted a single time. The rearrangement uses TRBV5-1 and TRBJ1-5; unclear D gene. V lost 0 bases and J 0 bases, leaving 10 bases between the germline ends. The germline gives CDR1 SGHRS, CDR2 YFSETQ. The CDR3 contains 16 residues. The CDR3 loop is CASSLDPGYSNQPQHF. The CDR3 nucleotides read TGCGCCAGCAGCTTGGACCCGGGTTATAGCAATCAGCCCCAGCATTTT.

The chain employs TRBV6-5 and TRBJ1-2; 10 bases fit TRBD1. V lost 2 bases, J lost 6 bases, and 9 bases stayed unmatched. Germline V gene lookup returns CDR1 MNHEY and CDR2 SVGAGI. This CDR3 contains 16 residues. The CDR3 region has the DNA TGTGCCAGCAGTTACGCCGGGACAGGGGTGTCAGATGGCTACACCTTC. Amino acid sequence: CASSYAGTGVSDGYTF.

The V and J genes are TRBV3-1 (or the pseudogene TRBV3-2) and TRBJ2-3, with D possibly matching TRBD2 (5 bases). In germline, CDR1 is LGHDT, CDR2 YNNKEL (reference sequence). Trimming removed 1 base at V and 3 bases at J, with 8 bases between. The length of the CDR3 is 14 residues. CDR3 loop: CASSQARGTDTQYF. The CDR3 DNA reads as TGTGCCAGCAGCCAAGCAAGAGGGACAGATACGCAGTATTTT.

V usage is TRBV5-4 and J usage is TRBJ1-2, with TRBD1 matching over 8 bases. The V gene's germline CDR1 is SGHNT and CDR2 YYREEE (reference sequence). J gave up 12 bases and V 0 bases, and 1 base lay outside the gene matches. The CDR3 is 11 residues long. CDR3 sequence (DNA): TGTGCCAGCAGCTTGGGACAGGGGAACACCTTC. Encoded protein: CASSLGQGNTF.

This chain joins TRBV7-6 and TRBJ2-7; 11 positions agree with TRBD2. The junction had 3 bases not matched to a gene; V was cut back by 3 bases and J by 5 bases. The CDR3 runs 14 residues. Germline V lookup: CDR1 SGHVS, CDR2 FNYEAQ. The CDR3 here is CASSLTSGTHEQYF. In DNA, the CDR3 is TGTGCCAGCAGCTTGACTAGCGGGACCCACGAGCAGTACTTC.

This clone was recorded once. V and J are TRBV5-1 and TRBJ2-7; 10 nucleotides line up with TRBD2. The germline V gene encodes CDR1 SGHRS and CDR2 YFSETQ. The CDR3 totals 14 residues. V shed 5 bases, J shed 5 bases, and the junction held 7 bases outside the gene matches. The CDR3 DNA sequence: TGCGCCAGCAGACCCGGGACTAGCGAAAACGAGCAGTACTTC. Translated: CASRPGTSENEQYF.

The chain joins TRBV11-1 to TRBJ1-2, with 7 bases aligning to TRBD1. CDR1 is SGHAT, CDR2 FQDESV, per germline (reference sequence). Trimming at V came to 5 bases and at J to 1 base, leaving 7 bases not matched to a gene. The CDR3 consists of 15 residues. CDR3 protein: CASSPLDRINYGYTF. CDR3 DNA: TGTGCCAGCAGCCCTCTGGACAGGATTAACTATGGCTACACCTTC.

The chain recombines TRBV2 with TRBJ2-7; possible D gene TRBD1, 7 bases. Trimming removed 11 bases from V and 4 bases from J, with 15 bases in between. This CDR3 spans 12 amino acids. The germline V gene encodes CDR1 SNHLY and CDR2 FYNNEI. CDR3 residues: CAGGGQSYEQYF. CDR3 nucleotides: TGTGCCGGAGGGGGACAGTCGTACGAGCAGTACTTC.

This clone has at least ten counts. The chain couples TRBV28 to TRBJ2-7, with 11 positions matching TRBD2. J lost 3 bases, V lost 5 bases, and 6 bases had no gene match. This CDR3 region has 15 residues. Germline CDR1 and CDR2: MDHEN and SYDVKM. Here the CDR3 DNA reads TGTGCCAGCAGTACCCAGACTAGCGGGAACTACGAGCAGTACTTC. Its protein product is CASSTQTSGNYEQYF.

The chain employs TRBV20-1 and TRBJ2-7; 7 bases align to TRBD2. The ends lost 3 bases at V and 1 base at J; junction bases unmatched: 6. The germline gives CDR1 DFQATT, CDR2 SNEGSKA (reference sequence). This CDR3 is 14 amino acids long. In nucleotides, the CDR3 is TGCAGTGCTAGTTTTGTTAGCGGGTCCTACGAGCAGTACTTC. Its translation: CSASFVSGSYEQYF.